Listed here are 8 T cell receptor beta chains from one sample, sequenced in a study of vaccination and CD4 T cells after COVID-19. The treatment here: roughly ten-day PBMC culture with coronavirus spike peptide pools or control peptides (ViraFEST assay). Cultured CD4+ T-cell DNA underwent Oncomine TCR Beta short-read sequencing. TCRdb used MiXCR to reprocess the PCR reads, holding one entry per CDR3 protein. The sample yields some 18,000 distinct CDR3 sequences, 58% seen once. The antigens these receptors bind are not known. Here the sequenced sample was CD4+ T cells from blood, cultured in vitro, taken before SARS-CoV-2 vaccination. Source of these receptors: a human donor who had recovered from COVID-19.

The chain combines TRBV28 with TRBJ2-7, with TRBD2 matching 9 bases. The V and J ends lost 2 bases and 4 bases, in that order; junction bases with no gene match: 6. The CDR3 sequence is 15 residues long. The V gene's germline CDR1 is MDHEN and CDR2 SYDVKM. DNA for the CDR3: TGTGCCAGCAGTTTAATGCGACTAGCGGATTACGAGCAGTACTTC. Translation: CASSLMRLADYEQYF.

This chain connects TRBV20-1 to TRBJ2-5; TRBD1 matches at 11 bases. Germline V lookup: CDR1 DFQATT, CDR2 SNEGSKA (reference sequence). V shed 5 bases and J 4 bases; nucleotides not matched to a gene: 6. The CDR3 totals 14 residues. The CDR3, as DNA: TGCAGTGCTTCGGACAGGGGGCGGGGAGAGACCCAGTACTTC. Protein sequence: CSASDRGRGETQYF.

The chain joins TRBV6-1 to TRBJ1-6; D is uncertain. Trimming left V 11 bases short and J 7 bases short, with 21 bases between. The CDR3 has 15 amino acids. The germline CDR1 and CDR2 sequences are MNHNS and SASEGT. In nucleotides, the CDR3 is TGTGCCGTACCTCAGACACGAGCCTCCAATTCACCCCTCCACTTT. Translation: CAVPQTRASNSPLHF.

The chain couples TRBV11-2 to TRBJ2-1; D gene uncertain. Trimming shortened V by 3 bases and J by 0 bases, and 12 bases separated the two germline ends. Germline CDR1 reads SGHAT; CDR2 reads FQNNGV. This CDR3 contains 16 residues. CDR3: CASSLVPSSSYNEQFF. DNA for the CDR3: TGTGCCAGCAGCTTGGTGCCCTCCAGCTCCTACAATGAGCAGTTCTTC.

The chain couples TRBV6-1 to TRBJ2-7, with TRBD1 identical over 9 bases. V was pared by 5 bases and J by 3 bases, with 8 bases of the junction left unmatched. Germline V lookup: CDR1 MNHNS, CDR2 SASEGT. This CDR3 comprises 15 residues. The CDR3: CASSRGQGNLYEQYF. In nucleotides, the CDR3 is TGTGCCAGCAGTCGAGGACAGGGGAATCTCTACGAGCAGTACTTC.

V gene TRBV24-1 combines with J gene TRBJ2-5; a weak D match, TRBD2 (5 bases). V lost 4 bases to trimming and J lost 3 bases, with 14 bases between them. Germline CDR1 and CDR2: KGHDR and SFDVKD. The CDR3 is 15 residues long. CDR3 protein: CATSDYVGSEETQYF. The CDR3 DNA reads TGTGCCACCAGTGACTACGTAGGGAGTGAAGAGACCCAGTACTTC.

J is TRBJ1-2 and V is TRBV28; D is perhaps TRBD1 (6 bases). There are 17 residues in the CDR3. Per germline, CDR1 MDHEN and CDR2 SYDVKM. Trimming removed 2 bases at V and 2 bases at J, with 18 bases between. The CDR3 sequence is CASSLGGRHKNNYGYTF. CDR3 nucleotide sequence: TGTGCCAGCAGTTTAGGGGGCCGGCACAAAAACAACTATGGCTACACCTTC.

This chain links TRBV2 with TRBJ2-1; D possibly corresponds to TRBD1 (5 bases). Trimming removed 2 bases at V and 10 bases at J, with 18 bases between. The length of the CDR3 is 15 residues. Germline CDR1 SNHLY, CDR2 FYNNEI. The CDR3 DNA reads as TGTGCCAGCAGTGAACTCCTAGGGGTAGTCGGGGAGCAGTTCTTC. Amino acids: CASSELLGVVGEQFF.